This TCR beta chain was observed in a study of T cell responses to AZD1222 COVID-19 vaccine. Measured with immunoSEQ multiplex PCR; TCRdb has only the in-frame clones, and not every one. The table has some 130,000 clones, roughly 92% seen once. The CDR3 is made up of 15 amino acids. Trimming pared 4 bases from V and 3 bases from J, leaving 15 bases between. From germline, CDR1 is KGHSH and CDR2 LQKENI. This clone appeared once. Source: peripheral blood, taken on day 0 of AZD1222 vaccination. The origin of this receptor is an adult in good health. The chain is built from TRBV18 and TRBJ1-1, with D maybe TRBD1 (6 bases). The CDR3 DNA reads TGTGCCAGCTCACTCCGACAGGATGAGTACACTGAAGCTTTCTTT. Encoded protein: CASSLRQDEYTEAFF.